This T cell receptor beta chain comes out of a study of T cell responses to AZD1222 COVID-19 vaccine. General observations from the study: Only a handful of individuals given AZD1222 were seropositive at baseline. All repertoire sampling was performed exclusively after the peak T cell response.

The ends lost 4 bases at V and 2 bases at J; junction bases unmatched: 6. CDR1 is SGHDT, CDR2 YYEEEE, per germline. The length of the CDR3 is 15 residues. Measured with immunoSEQ multiplex PCR; TCRdb has only the in-frame clones, and not every one. The sample holds under 200,000 clones; 87% are singletons and the top ten take less than 3%. Concerning this clone itself: What it binds is unknown.

The origin of this receptor is an adult in good health. The material sequenced was peripheral blood, taken on day 0 of MenACWY control vaccination. The chain couples TRBV5-6 to TRBJ2-1; 7 bases align to TRBD1. This CDR3 reads CASSTTGKPYNEQFF. The DNA of the CDR3 is TGTGCCAGCAGCACGACAGGGAAACCCTACAATGAGCAGTTCTTC.